What follows is one T cell receptor beta chain and its context. Its antigen remains undetermined. Base quality data are lacking; no much larger clone is found one base away. The instrument given in TCRdb is Illumina HiSeq 1500. The public reads were reanalyzed by TCRdb: fastp trimming at Q25, MiXCR alignment, in-frame beta chains only. Each entry merges the rows of one CDR3 protein and shows their most common DNA and genes. Present in this sample are under 850,000 distinct CDR3 sequences, roughly a third of which were seen just once. Jointly, the top ten make up about 20% of the sample. The treatment or condition label on this specimen signifies: in vitro stimulation with specific CMV peptide epitopes to enrich CMV-specific T cells. The data were taken from a study of T cell repertoires in cytomegalovirus infection (dated by TCRdb to about 2019). Notes on the research overall: Recently identified HLA-C-restricted CMV epitopes, whose presentation resists viral immunomodulation, were targeted by peptide stimulations together with well-studied HLA-B-restricted epitopes. The HLA type of each donor mattered for the analysis, because public TCR beta signatures pointed to carriage of CMV infection along with the matching HLA type. The paper as a whole reports these results and caveats: Cumulative frequency of public TCR beta family members discriminated carriers of CMV infection plus the relevant HLA type in this cohort and an independent 352-donor cohort. The ex vivo response was dominated by HLA-C-restricted CMV-specific TCR beta clonotypes, which also provided the single most frequent clonotype in two of eight donors.

CDR1 and CDR2 were assigned from the germline V gene as SGHTA and FQGNSA. The CDR3 spans 16 residues, from the cysteine through the phenylalanine. This entry keeps only the CDR3 DNA: 48 bases, framed from base 1. V has 5 bases trimmed and J has 10 bases trimmed; junction bases matching no gene number 18. The sequence links TRBV7-2 to TRBJ2-3, and 7 bases in between align with TRBD2. The sample here was cultured PBMCs, taken from culture after CMV antigen stimulation. This receptor was taken from a human donor in good health (CMV status not recorded). Some clones in this sample may be carry-over from other donors' samples. The DNA reads TGTGCCAGCAGCCTCCCGACTAGCACCTACCGAAATGCGCAGTATTTT. Its amino acids are CASSLPTSTYRNAQYF.